This TCR beta chain is from a study of blood T cell repertoires in COVID-19. Study in general: T cells, B-cell-depleted T cells, or PBMCs supplied cDNA or gDNA.

Germline assignment: CDR1 LGHDT and CDR2 YNNKEL (reference sequence). The CDR3 loop spans 16 amino acids. V lost 3 bases to trimming and J lost 4 bases, with 16 bases between them. Methods used by the authors: Amplification of reference gene primers was used by the study to estimate nucleated cell counts. Profiling relied on immunoSEQ multiplex PCR, and the TCRdb table lists in-frame clones only, not all of them. V and J calls and clone size come straight from that table; D and trimming were deduced from the DNA. The sample lists hundreds of thousands of clones, over 70% seen once, with 9.5% to 13% in the top ten. Seattle researchers signed up patients amid active infection and tracked them longitudinally.

The chain recombines TRBV3-1 (or the pseudogene TRBV3-2) with TRBJ1-5; D not certain. This TCR came from a woman in her 70s with COVID-19, enrolled during active disease. Sequences were obtained from peripheral blood. This CDR3 is CASSQEADGRNQPQHF. For the CDR3, the DNA is TGTGCCAGCAGCCAGGAGGCCGACGGGAGAAATCAGCCCCAGCATTTT.